This record covers a single T cell receptor beta chain. The data are from a study of beta chain features in type 1 diabetes. Study at large: Sorted cells numbering roughly 98,000,000 were examined across all samples.

Sequencing targeted expressed TCRB transcripts, as all isolated RNA had been reverse transcribed. Here immunoSEQ multiplex PCR was the method, and the copy in TCRdb shows in-frame clones only, minus some. The sample lists 200,000 to 300,000 clones, 13% to 15% occurring once. The V gene's germline CDR1 is MNHEY and CDR2 SVGAGI. Unmatched junction bases numbered 1, after V lost 6 bases and J lost 2 bases. CDR3 size: 13 residues. The V and J genes are TRBV6-5 and TRBJ2-5, with 9 bases that match TRBD1. Sample: naive CD4+ T cells from blood. The receptor comes from a middle-aged woman in good health. In DNA form, the CDR3 reads TGTGCCAGCAGAGGACAGGGGCAAGAGACCCAGTACTTC. Residues: CASRGQGQETQYF.